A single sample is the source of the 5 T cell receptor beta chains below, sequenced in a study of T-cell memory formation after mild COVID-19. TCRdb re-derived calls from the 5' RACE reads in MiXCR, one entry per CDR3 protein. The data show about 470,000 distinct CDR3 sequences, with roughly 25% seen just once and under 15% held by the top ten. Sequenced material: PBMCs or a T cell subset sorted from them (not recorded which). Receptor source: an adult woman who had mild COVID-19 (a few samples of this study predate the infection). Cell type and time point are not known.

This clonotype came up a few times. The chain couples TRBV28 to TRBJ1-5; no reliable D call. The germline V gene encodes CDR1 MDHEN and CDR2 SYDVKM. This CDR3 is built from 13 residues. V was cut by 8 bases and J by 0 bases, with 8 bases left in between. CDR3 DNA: TGTGCCAGCGAAGCCGATAGCAATCAGCCCCAGCATTTT. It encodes CASEADSNQPQHF.

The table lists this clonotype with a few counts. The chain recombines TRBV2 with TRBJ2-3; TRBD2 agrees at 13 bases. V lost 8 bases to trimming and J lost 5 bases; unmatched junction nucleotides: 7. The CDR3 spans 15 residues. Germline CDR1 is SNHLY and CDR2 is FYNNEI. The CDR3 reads CASGLAGVQRDTQYF. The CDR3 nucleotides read TGTGCCAGCGGACTAGCGGGGGTTCAGAGAGATACGCAGTATTTT.

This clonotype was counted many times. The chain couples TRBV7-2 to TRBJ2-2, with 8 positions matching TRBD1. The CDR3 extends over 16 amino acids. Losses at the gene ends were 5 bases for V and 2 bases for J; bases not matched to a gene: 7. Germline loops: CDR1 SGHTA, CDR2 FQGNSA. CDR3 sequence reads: CASSPRDRINTGELFF. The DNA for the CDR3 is TGTGCCAGCAGCCCCAGGGACAGGATCAACACCGGGGAGCTGTTTTTT.

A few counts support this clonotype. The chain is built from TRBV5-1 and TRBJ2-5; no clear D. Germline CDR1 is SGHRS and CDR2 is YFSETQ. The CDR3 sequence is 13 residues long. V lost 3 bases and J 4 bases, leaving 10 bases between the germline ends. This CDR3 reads CASSYLWGETQYF. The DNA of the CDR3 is TGCGCCAGCAGCTACCTATGGGGAGAGACCCAGTACTTC. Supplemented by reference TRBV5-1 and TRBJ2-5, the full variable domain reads KAGVTQTPRYLIKTRGQQVTLSCSPISGHRSVSWYQQTPGQGLQFLFEYFSETQRNKGNFPGRFSGRQFSNSRSEMNVSTLELGDSALYLCASSYLWGETQYFGPGTRLLVL.

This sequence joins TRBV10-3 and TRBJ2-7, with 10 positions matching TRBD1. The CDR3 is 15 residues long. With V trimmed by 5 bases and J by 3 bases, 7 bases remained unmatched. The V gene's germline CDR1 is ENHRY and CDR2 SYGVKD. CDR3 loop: CAISLNRDRGYEQYF. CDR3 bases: TGTGCCATCAGTCTGAACCGGGACAGGGGCTACGAGCAGTACTTC.